This TCR beta chain was retrieved from a study of control samples from healthy donors and cancer patients. Using immunoSEQ multiplex PCR, the repertoire was profiled, and TCRdb retains in-frame clones only, with some absent. The sample yields some 410,000 clones, approximately 90% seen once. V lost 4 bases to trimming and J lost 4 bases, with 11 bases between them. The CDR3 consists of 15 residues. Germline CDR1 reads SGHDN; CDR2 reads FVKESK. In its sample, this clone was seen once. The origin of this receptor is a man in his forties with head and neck cancer. Material: PBMCs. The chain combines TRBV14 with TRBJ2-6; unclear D gene. As DNA, the CDR3 is TGTGCCAGCAGCCCGATTTTAGCCGGGGCCAACGTCCTGACTTTC. Encoded protein: CASSPILAGANVLTF.